This T cell receptor (beta chain) was recovered during a study of T cells in Graves' hyperthyroidism and ophthalmopathy (dated by TCRdb to the late 2010s). Regarding the complete study: TCR V-J signatures able to tell the groups apart were searched for in a discovery cohort of 90 to 100 patients, of whom more than 40 had Graves' ophthalmopathy and some 60 had stable Graves' hyperthyroidism. The 100 or so discovery patients were divided at random into training and test sets in a 7:3 ratio. Prospective prediction of ophthalmopathy was tested in an independent validation cohort consisting of roughly 20 hyperthyroidism patients and approximately 16 patients who later progressed to ophthalmopathy. Following sampling, methimazole starting at 30 mg daily was given to hyperthyroidism patients, and high-dose intravenous methylprednisolone was given to ophthalmopathy patients. In over five Graves' hyperthyroidism patients, the study also compared T-cell repertoires from thyroid tissue with T-cell repertoires from blood. The paper describes TCR Vbeta CDR3 sequencing of 140 or so peripheral blood samples, made up of about 40 ophthalmopathy patients, 70 to 75 hyperthyroidism patients and 17 progressor patients. The paper's findings and limits, for the study overall: No statistical method was used to fix the sample size in advance, and group allocation was not hidden from the investigators. A 13 V-J signature model separated ophthalmopathy from stable hyperthyroidism, with nearly 90% sensitivity and about 81% specificity in cross-validation and 80%/75% in testing. Most expanded thyroid clonotypes (frequency above 0.001) were also detected in blood, a finding suggesting that blood repertoires may reflect thyroid immune responses. During validation, the model predicted progression to ophthalmopathy a median of roughly six months ahead of onset, with roughly 65% sensitivity and about 75% specificity.

This clonotype was recorded many times. Its binding antigen is unknown. No base-level quality is on record; no much larger clone is a single base apart. Per the germline V gene, SQVTM is the CDR1 and ANQGSEA is the CDR2. The CDR3 runs 14 residues from the cysteine to the phenylalanine. The entry retains the CDR3 DNA only, 42 bases that are in frame from base 1. V and J are truncated by 7 bases and 6 bases respectively, leaving an intervening sequence of 21 bases. The TCR beta CDR3 regions were amplified from the RNA transcripts. The first round of RT-PCR for the TCR CDR3 was performed with the HTBI primer set and the Qiagen OneStep RT-PCR kit. Libraries were constructed in a second round of multiplex PCR, after which size selection and purification were performed. Paired-end sequencing of the libraries was performed with 100 bp reads on an Illumina HiSeq2000. Processing in the source paper ran as follows. SOAPnuke was used to process the raw data, removing reads that contained adapters or uncalled bases, had a mean Phred below 15, or lacked an exact match to the constant primer or identifier. High-quality paired reads were merged using COPE v1.2.5, and each unique nucleotide sequence was defined as a clonotype. MiTCR v1.1 was used to align the clonotypes against IMGT TRBV, TRBD and TRBJ reference segments. Analysis was restricted to V-J combinations with a frequency above 0.0001, which covered about 99% of repertoires. The TCS score was defined as F50 (clonal expansion) divided by E x V (chaos), with BLOSUM62-based TCRdist calculated between CDR3 peptides within each V-J. Welch's t-statistics and random forest reduced approximately 520 V-J features to about 12, which were used in a naive Bayes classifier (R e1071). The Morisita-Horn index was used to measure how similar the thyroid and blood repertoires were. The public sequencing data were trimmed at Q25 with fastp and processed into clonotypes with MiXCR by TCRdb, which kept only in-frame beta chains. CDR3 protein duplicates are merged, each entry listing the most common genes and DNA. TCRdb, not the original authors, processed these V and J calls. The sample yields approximately 700,000 distinct CDR3 sequences; 45% were counted once. The top ten clones comprise more than 7% of the sample.

Patients with uncontrolled infections, other autoimmune diseases, pregnancy or lactation were excluded. Diagnoses were based on clinical symptoms, serum thyroxine and TRAb, thyroid ultrasound and orbital computed tomography. Total RNA was extracted using Trizol reagent, and RNA quality was assessed on an Agilent 2100 Bioanalyzer. The sequenced sample consisted of peripheral blood or thyroid tissue (not recorded which). The rearranged chain carries TRBV29-1 and TRBJ2-5; a tentative D match to TRBD1 spans 6 bases. The TCR comes from an adult man with Graves' disease, either hyperthyroidism or ophthalmopathy (not recorded which). The CDR3 region has the sequence CSASITRGGKTQYF. The sequenced DNA: TGCAGCGCCTCGATCACCAGGGGTGGAAAGACCCAGTACTTC.